This TCR beta chain was found in a study of T cells after yellow fever vaccination. Turning to the study itself: When fractions had low cell numbers, they were prepared with SMART-Seq v4 Ultra Low Input. General study points: The booster response re-showed most primary clones: over 95% CD4, 88% CD8. Contamination by abundant bulk-population clonotypes could be present in FACS-sorted repertoires.

With regard to this clonotype: Its antigen remains unidentified.

Germline V gene lookup returns CDR1 MNHEY and CDR2 SVGEGT. The CDR3 is 17 residues long. V shed 10 bases and J shed 3 bases, with 27 bases lying between them. TCR cDNA was made by 5'RACE template switching, adding a universal primer site and UMIs. TCRdb fed the 5' RACE reads into MiXCR, producing one record per CDR3 protein. The sample contains just over 250,000 distinct CDR3 sequences, roughly 5.2% of which appear only once. The V gene is TRBV6-2 or TRBV6-3, the J gene TRBJ1-2; D remains unclear. This sample comprised CD4+ T cells sorted from PBMCs, obtained on the day of the yellow fever booster vaccination. The TCR sequence derives from a man aged 18-30 years who received the YFV17D yellow fever vaccine. The CDR3 here is CATAIRGNRRRDYGYTF. CDR3 bases: TGTGCCACCGCTATCCGTGGAAACAGACGACGAGACTATGGCTACACCTTC.